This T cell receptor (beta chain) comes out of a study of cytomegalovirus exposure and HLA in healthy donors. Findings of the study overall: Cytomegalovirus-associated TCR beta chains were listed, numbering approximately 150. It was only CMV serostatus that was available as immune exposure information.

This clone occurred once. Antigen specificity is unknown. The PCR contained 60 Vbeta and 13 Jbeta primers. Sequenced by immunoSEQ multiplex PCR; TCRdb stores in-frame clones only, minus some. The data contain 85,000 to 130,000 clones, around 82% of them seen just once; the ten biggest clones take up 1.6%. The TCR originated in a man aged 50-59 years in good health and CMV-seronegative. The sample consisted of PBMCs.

CDR3 sequence: CASSQSSPRRAFF. CDR3 bases: TGTGCCAGCAGCCAATCCTCCCCCCGGAGAGCTTTCTTT. This sequence joins TRBV14 and TRBJ1-1; no firm D call. The CDR3 is 13 amino acids. The germline V and J ends were trimmed by 2 bases and 10 bases, with 14 bases remaining between them. Germline CDR1 and CDR2: SGHDN and FVKESK.